This entry concerns a single T cell receptor (beta chain). Its target is not known. Libraries were prepared by immunoSEQ multiplex PCR; TCRdb keeps only in-frame clonotypes and omits some of them. The sample shows over 200,000 clones, approximately 79% of them seen only once. This entry comes from a study of cytotoxic CD8 clonotypes in ibrutinib-treated CLL. Study information: For this cohort, patients were about a dozen relapsed/refractory and about 16 treatment-naive, while under 18 were IGHV unmutated. Overall study results and limits: Clonality showed a rise at ibrutinib response that reversed toward baseline at progression.

Trimming stripped 6 bases from V and 2 bases from J, with 17 bases between. CDR3 length: 15 amino acids. CDR1 is LNHNV and CDR2 is YYDKDF in the germline V gene (reference sequence). V is TRBV15 and J is TRBJ2-7, with a weak D call TRBD2 (5 bases). The TCR was taken from a human donor with chronic lymphocytic leukemia. The sample was PBMCs, taken after 12 months of ibrutinib treatment. The CDR3 sequence is CATSPTRRDAYEQYF. The CDR3 DNA reads as TGTGCCACCAGTCCAACTCGACGGGATGCCTACGAGCAGTACTTC.